This TCR beta chain was captured in a study of blood T cell repertoires in COVID-19. Germline V CDR1 and CDR2: MNHNY, SVGAGI (reference sequence). With 2 bases removed from V and 0 bases from J, the gap between germline ends came to 11 bases. The CDR3 is 16 residues long. Repertoires were generated with immunoSEQ multiplex PCR, while TCRdb's copy carries only in-frame clones and drops some. The sample has some 310,000 clones, 90% seen once; the top ten hold less than 3.5%. The sample consisted of peripheral blood. The origin of this receptor is a woman younger than 45 with COVID-19, enrolled during active disease. The chain links TRBV6-6 to TRBJ1-3; perhaps TRBD1 as D (5 bases). CDR3 sequence reads: CASSYPRGLSGNTIYF. The CDR3 region has the DNA TGTGCCAGCAGTTACCCCCGGGGACTCTCTGGAAACACCATATATTTT.